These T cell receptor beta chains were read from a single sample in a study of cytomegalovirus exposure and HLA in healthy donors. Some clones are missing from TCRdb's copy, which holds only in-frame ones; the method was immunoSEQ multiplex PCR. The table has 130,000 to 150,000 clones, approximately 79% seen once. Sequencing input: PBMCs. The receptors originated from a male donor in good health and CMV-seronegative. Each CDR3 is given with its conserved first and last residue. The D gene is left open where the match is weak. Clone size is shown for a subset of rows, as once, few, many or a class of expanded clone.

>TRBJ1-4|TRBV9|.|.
CASSVAPQGSGNEKLFF
TGTGCCAGCAGCGTAGCCCCCCAAGGGAGCGGGAATGAAAAACTGTTTTTT
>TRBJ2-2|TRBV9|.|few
CASSARSTQNTGELFF
TGTGCCAGCAGCGCCCGTTCGACTCAGAACACCGGGGAGCTGTTTTTT
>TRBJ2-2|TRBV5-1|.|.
CASSPATANTGELFF
TGCGCCAGCAGTCCCGCCACGGCGAACACCGGGGAGCTGTTTTTT
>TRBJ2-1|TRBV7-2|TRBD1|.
CASSRDRPNEQFF
TGTGCCAGCAGCCGGGACAGGCCCAATGAGCAGTTCTTC
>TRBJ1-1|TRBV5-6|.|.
CASSLLATEAFF
TGTGCCAGCAGCTTGTTGGCCACTGAAGCTTTCTTT
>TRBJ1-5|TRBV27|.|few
CASSLYSGSGPQHF
TGTGCCAGCAGTTTATATTCAGGGTCAGGACCCCAGCATTTT
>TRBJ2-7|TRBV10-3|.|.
CAISGGAYEQYF
TGTGCCATCAGTGGCGGCGCCTACGAGCAGTACTTC
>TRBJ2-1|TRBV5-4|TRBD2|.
CASSSRGLAAYNEQFF
TGTGCCAGCAGCTCGCGGGGACTAGCGGCCTACAATGAGCAGTTCTTC
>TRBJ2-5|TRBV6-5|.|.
CASSGVPPLQETQYF
TGTGCCAGCAGCGGGGTCCCCCCCCTTCAAGAGACCCAGTACTTC
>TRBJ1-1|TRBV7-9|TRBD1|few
CASSFNTGAAFF
TGTGCCAGCAGCTTCAATACAGGGGCGGCTTTCTTT
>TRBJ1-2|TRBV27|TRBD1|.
CASSLTGVPNYGYTF
TGTGCCAGCAGTCTCACAGGGGTCCCTAACTATGGCTACACCTTC
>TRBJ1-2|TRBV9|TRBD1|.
CASTKQGKPYGYTF
TGTGCCAGCACCAAACAGGGGAAGCCTTATGGCTACACCTTC
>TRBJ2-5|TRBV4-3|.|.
CASSQSSGVQETQYF
TGCGCCAGCAGCCAAAGCTCAGGGGTCCAAGAGACCCAGTACTTC
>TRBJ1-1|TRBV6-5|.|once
CASRRLDIDITEAFF
TGTGCCAGCAGACGCTTGGACATTGATATCACTGAAGCTTTCTTT
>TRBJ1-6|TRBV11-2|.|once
CASSYTGNWDNSPLHF
TGTGCCAGCAGCTATACAGGAAACTGGGATAATTCACCCCTCCACTTT
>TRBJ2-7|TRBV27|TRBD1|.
CASSFRDSRYEQYF
TGTGCCAGCAGTTTTAGGGACAGTCGCTACGAGCAGTACTTC
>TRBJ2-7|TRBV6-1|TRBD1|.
CASSEGGGARPHEQYF
TGTGCCAGCAGTGAAGGAGGGGGCGCTAGACCCCACGAGCAGTACTTC
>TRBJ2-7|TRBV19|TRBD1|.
CASGQGVAYEQYF
TGTGCCAGTGGACAGGGGGTCGCCTACGAGCAGTACTTC
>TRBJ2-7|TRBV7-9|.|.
CASSSNREPSYEQYF
TGTGCCAGCAGCTCCAACAGGGAACCCTCCTACGAGCAGTACTTC
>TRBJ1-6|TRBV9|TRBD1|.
CASSVQQGGNSPLHF
TGTGCCAGCAGCGTACAACAGGGGGGTAATTCACCCCTCCACTTT
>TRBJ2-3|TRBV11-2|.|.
CASGPGLSSTDTQYF
TGTGCCAGCGGTCCGGGACTCTCAAGCACAGATACGCAGTATTTT
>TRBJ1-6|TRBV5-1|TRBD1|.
CASSQGQANAPNSPLHF
TGCGCCAGCAGCCAGGGACAGGCGAACGCGCCGAATTCACCCCTCCACTTT
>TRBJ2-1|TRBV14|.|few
CASSQRPDSSYNEQFF
TGTGCCAGCAGCCAACGCCCCGACAGCTCCTACAATGAGCAGTTCTTC
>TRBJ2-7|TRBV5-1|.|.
CASRDSSYEQYF
TGCGCCAGCAGGGACAGTTCCTACGAGCAGTACTTC
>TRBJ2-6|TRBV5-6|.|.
CASSYTGSGANVLTF
TGTGCCAGCAGCTATACAGGGTCCGGGGCCAACGTCCTGACTTTC
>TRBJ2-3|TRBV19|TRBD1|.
CASRRQGWTDTQYF
TGTGCCAGTAGAAGACAGGGATGGACAGATACGCAGTATTTT
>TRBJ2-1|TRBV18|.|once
CASSPGRLAYNEQFF
TGTGCCAGCTCCCCGGGGAGGTTGGCCTACAATGAGCAGTTCTTC
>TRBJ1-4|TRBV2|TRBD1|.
CASSEAPGQGEKLFF
TGTGCCAGCAGTGAAGCGCCGGGACAGGGTGAAAAACTGTTTTTT
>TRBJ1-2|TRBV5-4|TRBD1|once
CASSLGGDRPPTNYGYTF
TGTGCCAGCAGCTTGGGTGGGGACAGGCCCCCCACCAACTATGGCTACACCTTC
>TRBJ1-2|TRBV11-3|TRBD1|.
CASSPGIQGNMGGYTF
TGTGCCAGCAGCCCGGGGATACAGGGGAATATGGGTGGCTACACCTTC
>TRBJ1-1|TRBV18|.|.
CASSPLGIPNTEAFF
TGTGCCAGCTCACCCCTGGGCATCCCCAACACTGAAGCTTTCTTT
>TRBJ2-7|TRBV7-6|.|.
CASSLRAYYEQYF
TGTGCCAGCAGCTTGAGAGCTTACTACGAGCAGTACTTC
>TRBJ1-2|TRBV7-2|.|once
CASSLAGDLYGYTF
TGTGCCAGCAGCTTGGCAGGGGATTTGTATGGCTACACCTTC
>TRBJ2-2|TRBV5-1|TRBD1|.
CASSWTGGLGTGELFF
TGCGCCAGCAGCTGGACAGGGGGCCTCGGCACCGGGGAGCTGTTTTTT
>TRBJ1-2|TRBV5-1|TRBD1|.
CASSLDPTGGNYGYTF
TGCGCCAGCAGCTTGGACCCCACAGGGGGTAACTATGGCTACACCTTC
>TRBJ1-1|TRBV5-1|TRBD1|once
CASSLGDSGNTEAFF
TGCGCCAGCAGCTTGGGGGACAGTGGTAACACTGAAGCTTTCTTT
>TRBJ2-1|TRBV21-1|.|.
CASSKNKRSDRSNNEQFF
TGTGCCAGCAGCAAAAACAAAAGAAGTGACAGATCCAACAATGAGCAGTTCTTC
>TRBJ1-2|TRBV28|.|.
CASSGSPYLDGYTF
TGTGCCAGCAGTGGGAGCCCCTATCTGGATGGCTACACCTTC
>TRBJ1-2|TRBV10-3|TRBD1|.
CAISESGTGANYGYTF
TGTGCCATCAGTGAGTCCGGGACAGGGGCGAACTATGGCTACACCTTC
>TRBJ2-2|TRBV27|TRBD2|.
CASSFPRGGRPQLFF
TGTGCCAGCAGCTTCCCGCGGGGGGGGCGCCCCCAGCTGTTTTTT